The clone carrying this T cell receptor beta chain was seen a few times. The antigen remains undetermined. The data derive from a study of identical twins. TCRdb independently ran MiXCR on the 5' RACE reads; one entry per CDR3 protein. The table lists 500,000 or so distinct CDR3 sequences, 14% of them singletons, with about 0.54% in the top ten. Losses at the gene ends were 6 bases for V and 7 bases for J; bases not matched to a gene: 7. Per germline, CDR1 SGHDT and CDR2 YYEEEE. The CDR3 contains 13 residues. Study-level points and caveats: Partial confounding of zero-insertion analyses by invariant MAIT and iNKT cells was possible.

Another study also made use of these data, one on yellow fever vaccine responses in identical twins. That report adds: Twins' vaccine T cell responses were reported to seem partly convergent and partly personalized.

The sequenced material came from CD4+ T cells sorted from blood. The sequence came from a woman under 30 in good health. V and J are TRBV5-6 and TRBJ1-1; 9 bases are shared with TRBD1. The CDR3: CASTKDRGDEAFF. CDR3 coding DNA: TGTGCCAGCACGAAGGACAGGGGAGATGAAGCTTTCTTT. The full variable domain, in which reference TRBV5-6 and TRBJ1-1 provide the parts outside the CDR3, is DAGVTQSPTHLIKTRGQQVTLRCSPKSGHDTVSWYQQALGQGPQFIFQYYEEEERQRGNFPDRFSGHQFPNYSSELNVNALLLGDSALYLCASTKDRGDEAFFGQGTRLTVV.